These 26 T cell receptor beta chains originate from one sample sequenced in a study of blood T cell repertoires in COVID-19. Only in-frame clones appear in the TCRdb table, and some are missing; sequencing was by immunoSEQ multiplex PCR. The sample lists roughly 180,000 clones, about nine tenths occurring once. The sequencing sample was made of peripheral blood. The receptors originated from a young woman with acute or convalescent COVID-19.

The chain links TRBV3-1 (or the pseudogene TRBV3-2) to TRBJ1-6; a possible D gene is TRBD1 (5 bases). Trimming shortened V by 1 base and J by 10 bases, and 11 bases separated the two germline ends. Germline V gene sequence: CDR1 LGHDT, CDR2 YNNKEL (reference sequence). The CDR3 loop spans 14 amino acids. For the CDR3, the DNA is TGTGCCAGCAGCCAAGGACGGGACTGGTCACCCCTCCACTTT. Protein product: CASSQGRDWSPLHF.

The chain uses TRBV7-6 and TRBJ2-5; perhaps TRBD1 as D (6 bases). Trimming shortened V by 1 base and J by 7 bases, and 10 bases separated the two germline ends. The CDR3 totals 13 residues. Germline V lookup: CDR1 SGHVS, CDR2 FNYEAQ. The CDR3 nucleotides read TGTGCCAGCAGCTTAGACACAGGGAGGACCCAGTACTTC. As protein: CASSLDTGRTQYF.

The chain has TRBV19 and TRBJ2-4; D is unresolved. With 6 bases removed from V and 1 base from J, the gap between germline ends came to 16 bases. CDR3 length equals 16 residues. Germline V gene lookup returns CDR1 LNHDA and CDR2 SQIVND (reference sequence). CDR3: CASSPTRWAAKNIQYF. The CDR3, as DNA: TGTGCCAGTAGCCCAACCCGGTGGGCGGCCAAAAACATTCAGTACTTC.

The chain is built from TRBV11-2 and TRBJ2-1; TRBD2 aligns across 13 bases. The germline V gene encodes CDR1 SGHAT and CDR2 FQNNGV. The length of the CDR3 is 15 residues. Losses at the gene ends were 5 bases for V and 10 bases for J; bases not matched to a gene: 8. Here the CDR3 reads CASSPGTSGVWEQFF. The CDR3 region has the DNA TGTGCCAGCAGCCCCGGGACTAGCGGGGTGTGGGAGCAGTTCTTC. The whole variable domain, filled in from reference TRBV11-2 and TRBJ2-1, reads EAGVAQSPRYKIIEKRQSVAFWCNPISGHATLYWYQQILGQGPKLLIQFQNNGVVDDSQLPKDRFSAERLKGVDSTLKIQPAKLEDSAVYLCASSPGTSGVWEQFFGPGTRLTVL.

V and J are TRBV11-2 and TRBJ2-2, with unresolved D. The germline CDR1 and CDR2 sequences are SGHAT and FQNNGV. V lost 3 bases to trimming and J lost 5 bases, with 4 bases between them. This CDR3 has 12 residues. CDR3 DNA: TGTGCCAGCAGCTTCGGGACCGGGGAGCTGTTTTTT. This encodes CASSFGTGELFF.

The genes are TRBV5-1 and TRBJ1-5; 11 bases agree with TRBD1. V shed 4 bases and J 2 bases; nucleotides not matched to a gene: 5. CDR1 and CDR2 from the germline V gene are SGHRS and YFSETQ. The CDR3 totals 16 residues. CDR3 amino acids: CASSLGTGGGNQPQHF. CDR3 nucleotide sequence: TGCGCCAGCAGCCTCGGGACAGGGGGAGGCAATCAGCCCCAGCATTTT.

The chain combines TRBV19 with TRBJ1-2, with D possibly matching TRBD1 (6 bases). V lost 3 bases to trimming and J lost 4 bases, with 12 bases between them. CDR1 and CDR2 (germline): LNHDA, SQIVND (reference sequence). The CDR3 sequence is 14 residues long. CDR3 in amino acids: CASSIGQRGYGYTF. The CDR3 coding sequence is TGTGCCAGTAGTATTGGACAGCGAGGCTATGGCTACACCTTC.

V and J are TRBV28 and TRBJ1-2, with 8 bases fitting TRBD1. With V trimmed by 7 bases and J by 2 bases, 15 bases remained unmatched. The CDR3 spans 17 residues. Per germline, CDR1 MDHEN and CDR2 SYDVKM. The chain's CDR3 is CASTILPGTGGNYGYTF. The CDR3 coding sequence is TGTGCCAGCACCATCTTGCCCGGGACAGGTGGGAACTATGGCTACACCTTC.

V usage is TRBV5-8 and J usage is TRBJ1-2; D gene ambiguous. Germline CDR1 reads SGHTS; CDR2 reads YDEGEE. This CDR3 contains 15 residues. Between the trimmed V and J ends, which lost 0 bases and 0 bases, there was a span of 9 bases. The CDR3 DNA follows: TGTGCCAGCAGCTTGGATGGAGTAACTAACTATGGCTACACCTTC. Translation: CASSLDGVTNYGYTF.

The V gene is TRBV6-5, the J gene TRBJ2-6; no reliable D call. CDR1 is MNHEY, CDR2 SVGAGI, per germline. V lost 7 bases, J lost 1 base, and 8 bases lay in between. The CDR3 length is 14 residues. The CDR3 nucleotides read TGTGCCAGCACTCCCTCTTCTGGGGCCAACGTCCTGACTTTC. Translated, it gives CASTPSSGANVLTF.

V gene TRBV12-3 or TRBV12-4 combines with J gene TRBJ1-1; 7 positions match TRBD1. The length of the CDR3 is 13 residues. V lost 6 bases, J lost 3 bases, and 4 bases stayed unmatched. The chain's CDR3 is CASRVTGYTEAFF. For the CDR3, the DNA is TGTGCCAGCAGGGTGACAGGGTACACTGAAGCTTTCTTT.

The chain uses TRBV5-1 and TRBJ2-5; maybe TRBD2 (6 bases). The V end was cut by 0 bases, the J end by 4 bases, with 13 bases between. Germline loops: CDR1 SGHRS, CDR2 YFSETQ. The length of the CDR3 is 15 residues. The DNA for the CDR3 is TGCGCCAGCAGCTTGGAACTGGGACTCCTAGAGACCCAGTACTTC. Amino acid sequence: CASSLELGLLETQYF.

The rearrangement uses TRBV15 and TRBJ2-1, with 7 bases matching TRBD2. This CDR3 comprises 15 residues. Germline V gene data show CDR1 as LNHNV and CDR2 as YYDKDF (reference sequence). The V gene end was trimmed by 0 bases and the J gene end by 9 bases; junction bases not matched to a gene: 8. CDR3 in amino acids: CATSRDMAGGGEQFF. The DNA for the CDR3 is TGTGCCACCAGCAGAGATATGGCGGGCGGGGGTGAGCAGTTCTTC. The whole variable domain, remainder taken from reference TRBV15 and TRBJ2-1, is DAMVIQNPRYQVTQFGKPVTLSCSQTLNHNVMYWYQQKSSQAPKLLFHYYDKDFNNEADTPDNFQSRRPNTSFCFLDIRSPGLGDTAMYLCATSRDMAGGGEQFFGPGTRLTVL.

The J gene is TRBJ2-1, the V gene TRBV18, with 14 bases matching TRBD2. In germline, CDR1 is KGHSH, CDR2 LQKENI. This CDR3 region has 16 residues. The V segment lost 1 base and the J segment 10 bases; nucleotides outside the gene matches: 6. The CDR3 nucleotides are TGTGCCAGCTCACCACTGGGGACTAGCGGGAGTGGGGAGCAGTTCTTC. Amino acids: CASSPLGTSGSGEQFF.

J is TRBJ2-7 and V is TRBV14, with TRBD2 identical over 7 bases. Germline loops: CDR1 SGHDN, CDR2 FVKESK. The CDR3 extends over 14 amino acids. The V segment lost 8 bases and the J segment 3 bases; nucleotides outside the gene matches: 10. As DNA, the CDR3 is TGTGCCAGCTCGGCGAGGTGGGAGGGCTACGAGCAGTACTTC. Residues: CASSARWEGYEQYF.

The V call is TRBV27, the J call TRBJ2-7; D not resolved. Trimming cost V 6 bases and J 5 bases, with 14 bases left between them. The CDR3 has 13 amino acids. CDR1 and CDR2 (germline): MNHEY, SMNVEV (reference sequence). In DNA form, the CDR3 reads TGTGCCAGCAGAAGAGCGAACGGAAACGAGCAGTACTTC. Its translation is CASRRANGNEQYF.

The rearrangement uses TRBV15 and TRBJ2-1; D is possibly TRBD2 (6 bases). Deletions cut 8 bases from V and 0 bases from J, with 29 bases between. Germline CDR1 LNHNV, CDR2 YYDKDF (reference sequence). The CDR3 loop spans 20 amino acids. The CDR3 DNA is TGTGCCACCGGGAAACCGGGGCTAGCGCTAAATCTGCCCTCCTACAATGAGCAGTTCTTC. Translation gives CATGKPGLALNLPSYNEQFF.

The rearrangement joins TRBV19 to TRBJ1-5; tentative D call: TRBD1 (5 bases). The CDR3 runs 13 residues. V lost 6 bases and J lost 0, with 6 bases in between. From germline, CDR1 is LNHDA and CDR2 SQIVND (reference sequence). This CDR3 is CASRGDSNQPQHF. The CDR3 bases are TGTGCCAGTAGAGGGGATAGCAATCAGCCCCAGCATTTT.

The chain has TRBV7-9 and TRBJ1-1, with 12 bases fitting TRBD1. The ends lost 0 bases at V and 9 bases at J; junction bases unmatched: 8. This CDR3 spans 16 amino acids. Per germline, CDR1 SEHNR and CDR2 FQNEAQ (reference sequence). CDR3 residues: CASSLALGTGGGKAFF. The CDR3 DNA reads TGTGCCAGCAGCTTAGCCCTCGGGACAGGGGGCGGAAAAGCTTTCTTT.

This chain uses TRBV28 with TRBJ2-2; TRBD1 agrees at 7 bases. The germline V gene has CDR1 MDHEN and CDR2 SYDVKM. The J segment lost 6 bases and the V segment lost 6 bases, leaving 4 bases of the junction unmatched. The CDR3 is 13 residues long. The CDR3 protein is CASRTGAPGELFF. CDR3 coding DNA: TGTGCCAGCAGAACAGGGGCGCCCGGGGAGCTGTTTTTT.

This clone is a singleton in its sample. V is TRBV14 and J is TRBJ2-5, with TRBD1 as a possible D gene (5 bases). V lost 4 bases, J lost 5 bases, and 17 bases lay in between. The CDR3 has 15 residues. Germline V CDR1 and CDR2: SGHDN, FVKESK. The CDR3 DNA reads TGTGCCAGCAGCCGACGGACGGACATAGGGGAGACCCAGTACTTC. Translation gives CASSRRTDIGETQYF.

This chain uses TRBV3-1 (or the pseudogene TRBV3-2) with TRBJ2-2; 11 nucleotides line up with TRBD2. The V gene's germline CDR1 is LGHDT and CDR2 YNNKEL (reference sequence). The junction had 6 bases not matched to a gene; V was cut back by 2 bases and J by 4 bases. The CDR3 runs to 17 residues. The CDR3 sequence is CASSQLAGGLSTGELFF. In DNA, the CDR3 is TGTGCCAGCAGCCAATTAGCGGGAGGGCTTTCCACCGGGGAGCTGTTTTTT.

This clone was counted between two and nine times. The chain joins TRBV5-1 to TRBJ1-1; D is ambiguous. Germline CDR1 is SGHRS and CDR2 is YFSETQ. Trimming pared 4 bases from V and 4 bases from J, leaving 14 bases between. The CDR3 spans 14 residues. The CDR3 bases are TGCGCCAGCAGCATCGGGATCCCCGGCACTGAAGCTTTCTTT. It is translated as CASSIGIPGTEAFF.

V usage is TRBV19 and J usage is TRBJ2-1, with D perhaps matching TRBD2 (6 bases). V was clipped by 6 bases and J by 6 bases, with 24 bases between them. The CDR3 loop spans 17 amino acids. CDR1 is LNHDA and CDR2 is SQIVND in the germline V gene (reference sequence). The CDR3 sequence is CASSHLMGGRGSNEQFF. The CDR3 nucleotides read TGTGCCAGTAGCCATCTTATGGGGGGACGGGGGAGCAATGAGCAGTTCTTC.

The DNA of the CDR3 is TGTGCCAGCAGCTTGGCGGGGAATCAGCCCCAGCATTTT. This sequence encodes CASSLAGNQPQHF. This chain links TRBV5-5 with TRBJ1-5; D is uncertain. Trimming shortened V by 0 bases and J by 4 bases, and 5 bases separated the two germline ends. Germline loops: CDR1 SGHKS, CDR2 YYEKEE (reference sequence). The CDR3 spans 13 residues.

The chain combines TRBV27 with TRBJ1-3; D unresolved. From germline, CDR1 is MNHEY and CDR2 SMNVEV (reference sequence). Deletions cut 5 bases from V and 0 bases from J, with 11 bases between. There are 15 residues in the CDR3. This CDR3 reads CASSPNSDSGNTIYF. The CDR3, as DNA: TGTGCCAGCAGTCCCAACAGTGACTCTGGAAACACCATATATTTT.